Below, 7 T cell receptor beta chains from the same sample are listed, as sequenced in a study of blood T cell repertoires in COVID-19. Only in-frame clones appear in the TCRdb table, and some are missing; sequencing was by immunoSEQ multiplex PCR. The sample includes 350,000 or so clones, 65% to 90% of them seen just once. Sequences were obtained from PBMCs or T cells enriched from blood (not recorded which). Receptors originate from a middle-aged woman with acute COVID-19.

This clone has a handful of counts. The V gene is TRBV6-5, the J gene TRBJ1-1, with D perhaps TRBD1 (5 bases). V was cut by 0 bases and J by 10 bases, with 12 bases left in between. Germline CDR1 and CDR2: MNHEY and SVGAGI. The CDR3 contains 13 residues. For the CDR3, the DNA is TGTGCCAGCAGTTACTCCCGGGGGTTTGGAGCTTTCTTT. Amino acid sequence: CASSYSRGFGAFF.

The rearrangement joins TRBV5-1 to TRBJ2-7; D is ambiguous. V lost 4 bases and J 2 bases, leaving 13 bases between the germline ends. This CDR3 region has 14 residues. Germline V gene data show CDR1 as SGHRS and CDR2 as YFSETQ. In nucleotides, the CDR3 is TGCGCCAGCAGCGCAGTTTCGGGTACCTACGAGCAGTACTTC. Amino acid sequence: CASSAVSGTYEQYF.

The gene calls are TRBV5-1 and TRBJ1-2; 7 nucleotides align to TRBD1. The CDR3 loop spans 15 amino acids. Germline CDR1 and CDR2: SGHRS and YFSETQ. J gave up 4 bases and V 0 bases, and 6 bases lay outside the gene matches. The CDR3 here is CASSLEAGGSYGYTF. DNA for the CDR3: TGCGCCAGCAGCTTGGAGGCAGGGGGGAGCTATGGCTACACCTTC.

The V call is TRBV9, the J call TRBJ1-1; no firm D call. V lost 4 bases and J 0 bases, leaving 16 bases between the germline ends. Germline loops: CDR1 SGDLS, CDR2 YYNGEE. This CDR3 is built from 16 residues. CDR3 DNA: TGTGCCAGCAGCCCGACCGTGGAGCTTATGAACACTGAAGCTTTCTTT. Its translation is CASSPTVELMNTEAFF. Based on the CDR3 plus reference TRBV9 and TRBJ1-1, the full variable domain is DSGVTQTPKHLITATGQRVTLRCSPRSGDLSVYWYQQSLDQGLQFLIQYYNGEERAKGNILERFSAQQFPDLHSELNLSSLELGDSALYFCASSPTVELMNTEAFFGQGTRLTVV.

The DNA of the CDR3 is TGTGCCAGCAGTTGGACCGGACAGGGAGATCAGCCCCAGCATTTT. Translating gives CASSWTGQGDQPQHF. V gene TRBV2 combines with J gene TRBJ1-5; 8 positions agree with TRBD1. V was clipped by 5 bases and J by 5 bases; unmatched bases: 8. From germline, CDR1 is SNHLY and CDR2 FYNNEI. The CDR3 has 15 residues.

The J gene is TRBJ2-7, the V gene TRBV7-2; 8 bases line up with TRBD2. The CDR3 is 14 amino acids. CDR1 SGHTA and CDR2 FQGNSA come from the germline V gene. Trimming took 2 bases from V and 4 from J; bases not matched to a gene: 4. CDR3 coding DNA: TGTGCCAGCAGCTTATCGAGCGGGGGATACGAGCAGTACTTC. It specifies CASSLSSGGYEQYF.

This clone was detected only once. J is TRBJ2-1 and V is TRBV4-3, with unresolved D. Looked up from germline, CDR1 is LGHNA and CDR2 is YSLEER. The germline V and J ends were trimmed by 2 bases and 9 bases, with 8 bases remaining between them. The CDR3 is made up of 12 amino acids. CDR3: CASSQLEIEQFF. CDR3 sequence (DNA): TGCGCCAGCAGCCAACTAGAAATTGAGCAGTTCTTC.